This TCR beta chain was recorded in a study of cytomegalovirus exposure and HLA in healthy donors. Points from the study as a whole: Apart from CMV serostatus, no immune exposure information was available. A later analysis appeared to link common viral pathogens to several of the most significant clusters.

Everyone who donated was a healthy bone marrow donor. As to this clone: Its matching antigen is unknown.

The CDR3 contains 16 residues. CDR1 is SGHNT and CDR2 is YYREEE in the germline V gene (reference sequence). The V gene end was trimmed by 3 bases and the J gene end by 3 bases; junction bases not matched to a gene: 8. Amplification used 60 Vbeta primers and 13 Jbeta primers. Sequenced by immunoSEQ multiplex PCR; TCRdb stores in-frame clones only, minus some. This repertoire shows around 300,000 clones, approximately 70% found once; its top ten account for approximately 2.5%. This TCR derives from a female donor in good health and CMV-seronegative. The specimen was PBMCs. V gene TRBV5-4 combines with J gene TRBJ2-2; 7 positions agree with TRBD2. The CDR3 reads CASSSGGGRDTGELFF. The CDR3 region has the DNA TGTGCCAGCAGCTCCGGCGGCGGGAGAGACACCGGGGAGCTGTTTTTT.